This entry features one T cell receptor (beta chain) sequence. Time point in this sample: recipient sample about 28 days before transplant, after cytoreduction. This sample stems from a study of T cell clonotyping in hematopoietic cell transplantation. Sequencing was performed with immunoSEQ multiplex PCR; in TCRdb, only in-frame clones are kept and a portion is missing. This sample has tens of thousands of clones, with roughly 88% found just once. The length of the CDR3 is 16 residues. Germline V CDR1 and CDR2: MNHNS, SASEGT. The V gene lost 2 bases and the J gene lost 0 bases, with 11 bases spanning the gap.

The chain is built from TRBV6-1 and TRBJ1-3; D is undetermined. This TCR was sampled from a man younger than 35 with biphenotypic leukemia. Some clones in this sample may be carry-over from other donors' samples. Material: peripheral blood mononuclear cells, obtained before stem cell transplant. Written as DNA, the CDR3 is TGTGCCAGCAGTGAATCCCCGCAAGGCTCTGGAAACACCATATATTTT. Translation: CASSESPQGSGNTIYF.